These 16 T cell receptor beta chains originate from one sample sequenced in a study of blood T cells in healthy people across ages. Through a sample-barcoded 5' primer and a J-beta primer mix, a second PCR was run for roughly 6 to 12 cycles. A single record per CDR3 protein comes from TCRdb applying MiXCR to the 5' RACE reads. The repertoire has around 1.5 million distinct CDR3 sequences, roughly 64% of them found once; the top ten carry approximately 7%. Material: blood. All receptors come from a man in his late teens or twenties in good health.

CDR3 in amino acids: CASSPTQDASYEQYF. Written as DNA, the CDR3 is TGCGCCAGCAGCCCTACCCAGGACGCCTCCTACGAGCAGTACTTC. The genes are TRBV4-3 and TRBJ2-7, with D unresolved. This CDR3 region has 15 residues. Trimming took 4 bases from V and 0 from J, leaving 13 bases between them. CDR1 is LGHNA and CDR2 is YSLEER in the germline V gene.

This clonotype was seen only once. Here the CDR3 reads CSAREAGDANTGELFF. CDR3 coding DNA: TGCAGTGCTAGGGAGGCAGGGGACGCGAACACCGGGGAGCTGTTTTTT. J is TRBJ2-2 and V is TRBV20-1, with D tentatively TRBD1 (6 bases). The germline CDR1 and CDR2 sequences are DFQATT and SNEGSKA (reference sequence). V lost 3 bases and J 0 bases, leaving 14 bases between the germline ends. The CDR3 sequence is 16 residues long.

J is TRBJ2-4 and V is TRBV20-1; TRBD1 matches 10 bases. With the DNA end fitting TRBJ2-7 better, the J assignment may be wrong. The CDR3 loop spans 14 amino acids. Looked up from germline, CDR1 is DFQATT and CDR2 is SNEGSKA (reference sequence). This chain's CDR3 is CSAEGQGLIYEQYF. The CDR3 region has the DNA TGCAGTGCTGAGGGACAGGGGTTGATCTACGAGCAGTACTTC.

This clonotype showed up just a few times. V gene TRBV4-1 combines with J gene TRBJ2-7; D is ambiguous. CDR3 size: 16 residues. In germline, CDR1 is MGHRA, CDR2 YSYEKL. Between the trimmed V and J ends, which lost 0 bases and 1 base, there was a span of 13 bases. Here the CDR3 reads CASSQDLRTASYEQYF. The DNA of the CDR3 is TGCGCCAGCAGCCAAGATCTTCGAACAGCATCCTACGAGCAGTACTTC.

V is TRBV6-5 and J is TRBJ2-7; a possible D gene is TRBD1 (5 bases). Germline V gene sequence: CDR1 MNHEY, CDR2 SVGAGI. The CDR3 totals 12 residues. Trimming took off 9 bases at V and 5 bases at J, with 14 bases between the two ends. CDR3 in DNA: TGTGCCAGTCAAACAGGTTCGAACGAGCAGTACTTC. Amino acid sequence: CASQTGSNEQYF.

The count of this clonotype is one. The chain uses TRBV20-1 and TRBJ2-7, with D possibly called TRBD1 or TRBD2 (5 bases each). The CDR3 extends over 14 amino acids. Germline values: CDR1 DFQATT, CDR2 SNEGSKA (reference sequence). V was cut by 4 bases and J by 0 bases, with 13 bases left in between. The CDR3 protein is CSATGTTNSYEQYF. As DNA, the CDR3 is TGCAGTGCTACCGGGACCACAAACTCCTACGAGCAGTACTTC.

This clonotype was recorded a few times. The chain carries TRBV11-2 and TRBJ2-1; 8 bases match TRBD2. Germline V gene lookup returns CDR1 SGHAT and CDR2 FQNNGV. The V and J ends lost 4 bases and 3 bases, in that order; junction bases with no gene match: 5. The CDR3 has 15 amino acids. As DNA, the CDR3 is TGTGCCAGCAGCTCAAAGGGACTAGGCTACAATGAGCAGTTCTTC. Encoded protein: CASSSKGLGYNEQFF.

This chain joins TRBV15 and TRBJ2-3; D call uncertain. Looked up from germline, CDR1 is LNHNV and CDR2 is YYDKDF (reference sequence). V lost 6 bases and J 3 bases, leaving 4 bases between the germline ends. The CDR3 has 11 residues. The CDR3 DNA sequence: TGTGCCACCAGAAAAACAGATACGCAGTATTTT. It is translated as CATRKTDTQYF.

The chain recombines TRBV29-1 with TRBJ1-1, with D possibly matching TRBD1 (5 bases). The germline V gene has CDR1 SQVTM and CDR2 ANQGSEA. V was trimmed by 4 bases and J by 5 bases, leaving 14 bases between them. The CDR3 sequence is 13 residues long. The CDR3 loop reads CSVGGTRGTEAFF. DNA of the CDR3: TGCAGCGTTGGGGGGACCCGGGGGACTGAAGCTTTCTTT.

This clonotype turned up a few times. V is TRBV12-3 or TRBV12-4 and J is TRBJ2-1; a possible D gene is TRBD1 (6 bases). The V end was cut by 7 bases, the J end by 12 bases, with 13 bases between. The CDR3 covers 11 residues. CDR3 in amino acids: CASTPGRGQFF. For the CDR3, the DNA is TGTGCCAGCACCCCGGGCAGGGGGCAGTTCTTC.

V usage is TRBV11-2 and J usage is TRBJ2-7, with D unclear. Between the trimmed V and J ends, which lost 5 bases and 3 bases, there was a span of 14 bases. This CDR3 is built from 14 residues. The V gene's germline CDR1 is SGHAT and CDR2 FQNNGV. CDR3 in amino acids: CASSGRLHLYEQYF. The CDR3 DNA follows: TGTGCCAGCAGCGGACGCCTACATCTCTACGAGCAGTACTTC.

The rearrangement links TRBV20-1 to TRBJ2-7; D ambiguous. The length of the CDR3 is 14 residues. Germline V gene data show CDR1 as DFQATT and CDR2 as SNEGSKA (reference sequence). Trimming removed 2 bases at V and 3 bases at J, with 14 bases between. CDR3 sequence reads: CSARYQRYHYEQYF. The CDR3 coding sequence is TGCAGTGCTAGATATCAGCGTTACCACTACGAGCAGTACTTC.

The chain recombines TRBV2 with TRBJ1-2, with TRBD1 matching 9 bases. The V gene's germline CDR1 is SNHLY and CDR2 FYNNEI. This CDR3 is 14 amino acids long. Losses at the gene ends were 6 bases for V and 4 bases for J; bases not matched to a gene: 6. CDR3 region: CASSPQGAGYGYTF. The CDR3, as DNA: TGTGCCAGCAGCCCACAGGGGGCGGGCTATGGCTACACCTTC.

The chain recombines TRBV27 with TRBJ1-1; 12 nucleotides align to TRBD1. Per germline, CDR1 MNHEY and CDR2 SMNVEV (reference sequence). V trimming: 6 bases; J trimming: 3 bases; junction bases outside the gene matches: 8. The CDR3 covers 16 residues. Here the CDR3 DNA reads TGTGCCAGCAGCCCGGGACAGGGGGCCGGGTACACTGAAGCTTTCTTT. Its protein is CASSPGQGAGYTEAFF.

This chain connects TRBV4-1 to TRBJ2-5; 10 bases fit TRBD2. The CDR3 extends over 18 amino acids. Trimming cost V 3 bases and J 1 base; bases outside gene matches: 11. Germline-derived CDR1 and CDR2 are MGHRA and YSYEKL. CDR3 sequence (DNA): TGCGCCAGCAGCCACCTAGCTCTAGCGGGGGTAGCCCAAGAGACCCAGTACTTC. Protein sequence: CASSHLALAGVAQETQYF.

Concerning this clonotype: One junction end disagrees with the germline gene, perhaps due to a read error. The chain recombines TRBV10-3 with TRBJ2-5, with 10 bases lining up with TRBD1. Germline values: CDR1 ENHRY, CDR2 SYGVKD. This CDR3 contains 15 residues. CDR3 region: CAIREDRGVFYEQYF. As DNA, the CDR3 is TGTGCCATCAGGGAGGACAGGGGGGTATTCTACGAGCAGTACTTT.